The rows below give T cell receptor beta chains drawn from one sample of a study of blood T cells in healthy people across ages. TCRdb fed the 5' RACE reads into MiXCR, producing one record per CDR3 protein. Among around 800,000 distinct CDR3 sequences, approximately 65% were seen once, and the ten largest hold roughly 25%. The material sequenced was blood. Receptor source: a man in his thirties or forties in good health. The CDR3 runs from the conserved cysteine through the conserved F or W. The D gene is left open where the match is weak. Part of the rows lack a size; the others show once, few, many or a class for expanded clones.

TRBJ1-2 13 - - TRBV9 CASSVRLGGLYTF TGTGCCAGCAGCGTGCGGCTCGGGGGACTGTACACCTTC
TRBJ1-2 8 - - TRBV2 CAGGGYTF TGTGCCGGAGGGGGCTACACCTTC
TRBJ2-1 23 TRBD2 - TRBV11-2 CASSVGGRGTSGGSTFSYNEQFF TGTGCCAGCAGCGTAGGGGGAAGGGGGACTAGCGGGGGGTCCACTTTCTCCTACAATGAGCAGTTCTTC
TRBJ2-5 15 - few TRBV13 CASSSPNDREENQYF TGTGCCAGCAGCTCCCCCAACGACCGAGAAGAGAACCAGTACTTC
TRBJ2-5 15 TRBD2 - TRBV20-1 CSASSDSGTQETQYF TGTAGTGCTAGTTCGGATAGCGGGACCCAAGAGACCCAGTACTTC
TRBJ1-4 15 - - TRBV12-3/TRBV12-4 CASSLAPWSGEKPFF TGTGCCAGCAGTTTAGCGCCGTGGTCGGGCGAAAAACCGTTTTTT
TRBJ2-7 16 TRBD1 few TRBV7-9 CASSLGDSRSSYEQYF TGTGCCAGCAGCTTAGGGGACAGCAGGAGCTCCTACGAGCAGTACTTC
TRBJ1-1 13 - - TRBV7-2 CASSSQGNTEAFF TGTGCCAGCAGCTCACAGGGGAACACTGAAGCTTTCTTT
TRBJ2-7 17 TRBD2 - TRBV7-9 CASSLGPSGGLTYEQYF TGTGCCAGCAGCTTAGGGCCTAGCGGGGGCCTAACCTACGAGCAGTACTTC
TRBJ2-3 15 - - TRBV10-3 CAISESGYPTDTQYF TGTGCCATCAGTGAGTCTGGCTACCCCACAGATACGCAGTATTTT
TRBJ2-3 15 - - TRBV6-1 CASSEAARTTDTQYF TGTGCCAGCAGTGAAGCGGCGCGGACCACAGATACGCAGTATTTT
TRBJ2-1 13 - - TRBV10-3 CATTPDLYNEQFF TGTGCCACCACTCCGGACCTTTACAATGAGCAGTTCTTC
TRBJ2-5 14 - - TRBV7-3 CASSLGVTTETQYF TGTGCCAGCAGCTTAGGAGTAACGACGGAGACCCAGTACTTC
TRBJ2-7 13 - few TRBV27 CASSYDGAYEQYF TGTGCCAGCAGTTACGACGGTGCCTACGAGCAGTACTTC
TRBJ2-1 16 - - TRBV6-2/TRBV6-3 CASTRSTFSRGNEQFF TGTGCCAGCACCAGATCCACATTCTCCAGGGGTAATGAGCAGTTCTTC
TRBJ2-3 16 - once TRBV4-3 CASSQDLPGGVDTQYF TGCGCCAGCAGCCAAGATCTGCCGGGGGGCGTAGATACGCAGTATTTT
TRBJ1-2 13 TRBD1 few TRBV27 CASSTRTGYGYTF TGTGCCAGCAGTACCCGGACAGGGTATGGCTACACCTTC
TRBJ2-3 15 - - TRBV5-1 CANSLVTGRSDTQYF TGCGCCAACAGCTTGGTAACGGGGAGGTCAGATACGCAGTATTTT
TRBJ2-3 19 TRBD2 - TRBV7-2 CASSLVSSGLAGSTDTQYF TGTGCCAGCAGCTTAGTTTCCTCCGGACTAGCGGGGAGCACAGATACGCAGTATTTT
TRBJ2-7 15 - - TRBV12-3/TRBV12-4 CASSPPDGHGNEQYF TGTGCCAGCAGTCCACCGGACGGTCACGGGAACGAGCAGTACTTC
TRBJ1-1 13 - once TRBV4-3 CASSQDTRRAAFF TGCGCCAGCAGCCAAGATACTCGGCGAGCAGCTTTCTTT
TRBJ2-7 13 - - TRBV6-2/TRBV6-3 CASSDTYLSEQYF TGTGCCAGCAGTGATACCTACCTGAGCGAGCAGTACTTC
TRBJ2-7 15 TRBD1 - TRBV10-3 CAISEGTGVSYEQYF TGTGCCATCAGTGAAGGGACAGGGGTGTCCTACGAGCAGTACTTC
TRBJ1-5 15 - - TRBV20-1 CSARPQEMGNQPQHF TGCAGTGCTAGACCTCAGGAGATGGGCAATCAGCCCCAGCATTTT
TRBJ2-3 18 TRBD2 - TRBV4-2 CASSQELLAGGETDTQYF TGTGCCAGCAGCCAAGAATTGCTAGCGGGGGGTGAAACAGATACGCAGTATTTT
TRBJ1-4 13 - - TRBV7-3 CASSAGVNEKLFF TGTGCCAGCAGTGCAGGGGTAAATGAAAAACTGTTTTTT
TRBJ2-3 17 TRBD2 - TRBV4-2 CASSQPGLALGTDTQYF TGTGCCAGCAGCCAACCGGGACTAGCGTTGGGCACAGATACGCAGTATTTT
TRBJ2-7 14 TRBD2 - TRBV7-2 CTSSFLAGGSEQYF TGTACCAGCAGCTTTCTAGCGGGGGGATCCGAGCAGTACTTC
TRBJ1-6 14 TRBD1 - TRBV6-6 CASSYDRGNSPLHF TGTGCCAGCAGTTACGACAGGGGGAATTCACCCCTCCACTTT